This T cell receptor beta chain emerged from a study of molecular identifiers for immune sequencing clone quantification. TCRdb recomputed calls from the PCR reads with MiXCR, one row per CDR3 protein. The repertoire has roughly 630,000 distinct CDR3 sequences, 25% of them found once; the top ten carry 0.75% to 0.8%. The CDR3 extends over 15 amino acids. The V gene lost 1 base and the J gene lost 3 bases, with 10 bases spanning the gap. The germline CDR1 and CDR2 sequences are MGHRA and YSYEKL. Overall study results and limits: Among effectors, clones above 20 RNA copies held over 97% of molecules; among naive cells, under 1%.

Comments on this clonotype: What it binds is not known.

The receptor was derived from a human donor in good health. Some libraries in this study had Jurkat cell RNA spiked in. Specimen: naive CD8+ T cells from blood, with Jurkat cell RNA spiked in. Subset of the sample: FACS-sorted CD8+CD4-CCR7+CD45RA+ naive T cells. This chain connects TRBV4-1 to TRBJ1-5, with D uncertain. In DNA form, the CDR3 reads TGCGCCAGCAGCCAAGCCGCAATGCCCAATCAGCCCCAGCATTTT. Protein sequence: CASSQAAMPNQPQHF.